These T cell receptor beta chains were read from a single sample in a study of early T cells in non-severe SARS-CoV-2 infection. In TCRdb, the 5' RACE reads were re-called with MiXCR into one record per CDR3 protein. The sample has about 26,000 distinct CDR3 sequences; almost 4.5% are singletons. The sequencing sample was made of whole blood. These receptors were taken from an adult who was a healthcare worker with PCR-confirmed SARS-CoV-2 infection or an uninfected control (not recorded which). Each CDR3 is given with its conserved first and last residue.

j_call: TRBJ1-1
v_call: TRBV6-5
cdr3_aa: CASSYRGNTEAFF

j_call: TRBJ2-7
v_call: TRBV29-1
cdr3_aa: CSVGQGTYEQYF

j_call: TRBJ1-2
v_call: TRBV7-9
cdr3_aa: CASSLAGRGRGYTF

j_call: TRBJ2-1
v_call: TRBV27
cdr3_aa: CASSLSGGRGNEQFF

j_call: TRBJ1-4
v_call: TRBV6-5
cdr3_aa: CASSPTPRRTNEKLFF

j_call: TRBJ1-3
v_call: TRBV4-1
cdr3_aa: CASSQIQGVTGNTIYF

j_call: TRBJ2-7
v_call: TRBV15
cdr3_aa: CATSQTGGEQYF

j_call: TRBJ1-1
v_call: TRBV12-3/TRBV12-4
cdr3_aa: CASRPTVTTEAFF

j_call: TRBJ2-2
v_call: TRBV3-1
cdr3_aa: CASSQGDTGELFF

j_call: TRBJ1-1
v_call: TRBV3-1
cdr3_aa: CASSLRGVGTEAFF

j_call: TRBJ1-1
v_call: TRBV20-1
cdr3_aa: CSAPGGTEAFF

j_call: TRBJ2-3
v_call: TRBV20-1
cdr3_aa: CSARGLAYTDTQYF

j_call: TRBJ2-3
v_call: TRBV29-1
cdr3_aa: CSVEGRNTQYF

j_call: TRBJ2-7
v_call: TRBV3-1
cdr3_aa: CASSQGGTVGEQYF

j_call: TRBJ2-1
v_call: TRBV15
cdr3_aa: CATRRERGWGNEQFF

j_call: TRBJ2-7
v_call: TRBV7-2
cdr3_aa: CASSSGTVPYEQYF

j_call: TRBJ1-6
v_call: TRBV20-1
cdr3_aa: CSGVTLGSPLHF

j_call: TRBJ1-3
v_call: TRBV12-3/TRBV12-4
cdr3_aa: CASSPEAGRGNTIYF

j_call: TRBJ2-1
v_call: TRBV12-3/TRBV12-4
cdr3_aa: CASRRSRQVNNEQFF

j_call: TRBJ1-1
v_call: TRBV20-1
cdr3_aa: CSAQNRGTEAFF

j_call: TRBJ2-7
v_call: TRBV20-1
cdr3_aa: CSASPGQEHEQYF

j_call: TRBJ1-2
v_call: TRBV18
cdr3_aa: CASSPPSSYYGYTF

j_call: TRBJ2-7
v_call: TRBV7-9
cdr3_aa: CASSLGQGRSYEQYF

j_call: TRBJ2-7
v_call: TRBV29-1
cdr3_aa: CSVASGAYEQYF

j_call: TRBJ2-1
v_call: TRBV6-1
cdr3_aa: CASSEDPALSYNEQFF

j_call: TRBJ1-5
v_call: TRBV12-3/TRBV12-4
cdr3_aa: CASSPSGAGNQPQHF

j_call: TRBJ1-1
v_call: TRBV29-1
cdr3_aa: CSVVEGFDEAFF

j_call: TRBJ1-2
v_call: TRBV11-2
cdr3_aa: CASSVQGPLGYTF